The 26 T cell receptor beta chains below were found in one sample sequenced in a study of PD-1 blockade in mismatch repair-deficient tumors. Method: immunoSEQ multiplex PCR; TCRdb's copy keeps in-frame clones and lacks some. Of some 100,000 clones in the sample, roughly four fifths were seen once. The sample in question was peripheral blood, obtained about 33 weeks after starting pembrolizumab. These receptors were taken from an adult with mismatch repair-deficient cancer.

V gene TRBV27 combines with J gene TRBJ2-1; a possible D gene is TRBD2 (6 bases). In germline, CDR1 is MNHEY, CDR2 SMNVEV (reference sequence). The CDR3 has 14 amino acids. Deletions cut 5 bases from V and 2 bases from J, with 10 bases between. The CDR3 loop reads CASSGAGTYNEQFF. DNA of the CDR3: TGTGCCAGCAGTGGCGCGGGGACCTACAATGAGCAGTTCTTC.

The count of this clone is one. The CDR3 protein is CASSLGGTMNTEAFF. The CDR3 DNA follows: TGCGCCAGCAGCTTGGGTGGTACCATGAACACTGAAGCTTTCTTT. The rearrangement uses TRBV5-1 and TRBJ1-1; D gene uncertain. The CDR3 has 15 residues. The germline V gene encodes CDR1 SGHRS and CDR2 YFSETQ. V dropped 0 bases and J dropped 0 bases, with 9 bases sitting between them.

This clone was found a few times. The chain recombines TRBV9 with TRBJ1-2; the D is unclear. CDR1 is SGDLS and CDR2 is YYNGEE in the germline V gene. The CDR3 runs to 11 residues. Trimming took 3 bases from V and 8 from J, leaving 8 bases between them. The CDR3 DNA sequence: TGTGCCAGCAGCGGCAATGTCGGCTACACCTTC. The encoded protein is CASSGNVGYTF.

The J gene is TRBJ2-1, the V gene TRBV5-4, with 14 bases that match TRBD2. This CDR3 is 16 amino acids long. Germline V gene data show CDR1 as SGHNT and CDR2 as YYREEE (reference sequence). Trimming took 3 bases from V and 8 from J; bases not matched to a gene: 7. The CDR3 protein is CASSSGTSGSTYEQFF. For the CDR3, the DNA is TGTGCCAGCAGCTCTGGGACTAGCGGGAGCACGTATGAGCAGTTCTTC.

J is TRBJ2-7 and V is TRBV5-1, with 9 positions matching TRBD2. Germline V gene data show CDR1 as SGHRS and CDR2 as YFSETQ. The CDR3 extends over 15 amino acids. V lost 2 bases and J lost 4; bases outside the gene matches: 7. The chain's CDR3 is CASSFLAGPSYEQYF. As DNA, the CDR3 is TGCGCCAGCAGCTTCCTAGCGGGGCCCTCTTACGAGCAGTACTTC. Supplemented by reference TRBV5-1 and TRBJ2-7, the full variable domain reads KAGVTQTPRYLIKTRGQQVTLSCSPISGHRSVSWYQQTPGQGLQFLFEYFSETQRNKGNFPGRFSGRQFSNSRSEMNVSTLELGDSALYLCASSFLAGPSYEQYFGPGTRLTVT.

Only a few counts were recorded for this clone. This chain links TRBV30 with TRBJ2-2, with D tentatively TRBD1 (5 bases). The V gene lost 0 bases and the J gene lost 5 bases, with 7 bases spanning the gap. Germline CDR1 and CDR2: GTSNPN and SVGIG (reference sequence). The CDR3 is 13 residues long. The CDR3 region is CAWSVGDTGELFF. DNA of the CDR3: TGTGCCTGGAGTGTAGGGGATACCGGGGAGCTGTTTTTT.

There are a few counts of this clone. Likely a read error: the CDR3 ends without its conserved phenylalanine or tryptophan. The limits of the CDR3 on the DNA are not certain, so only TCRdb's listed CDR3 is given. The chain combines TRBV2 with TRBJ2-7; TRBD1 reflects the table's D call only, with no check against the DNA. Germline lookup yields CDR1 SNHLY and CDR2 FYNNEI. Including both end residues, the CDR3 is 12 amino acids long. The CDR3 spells CASSEMSRGPHL.

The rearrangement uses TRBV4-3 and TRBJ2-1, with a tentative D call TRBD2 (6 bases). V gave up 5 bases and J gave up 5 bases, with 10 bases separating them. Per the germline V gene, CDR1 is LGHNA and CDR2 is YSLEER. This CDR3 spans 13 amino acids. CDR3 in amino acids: CASSAGIHNEQFF. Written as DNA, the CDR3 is TGCGCCAGCAGCGCGGGAATCCACAATGAGCAGTTCTTC.

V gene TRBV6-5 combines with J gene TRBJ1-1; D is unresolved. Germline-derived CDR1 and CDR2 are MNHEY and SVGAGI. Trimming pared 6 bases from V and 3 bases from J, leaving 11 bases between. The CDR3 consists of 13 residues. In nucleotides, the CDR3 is TGTGCCAGCAGCCGCCCTGGGGACACTGAAGCTTTCTTT. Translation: CASSRPGDTEAFF.

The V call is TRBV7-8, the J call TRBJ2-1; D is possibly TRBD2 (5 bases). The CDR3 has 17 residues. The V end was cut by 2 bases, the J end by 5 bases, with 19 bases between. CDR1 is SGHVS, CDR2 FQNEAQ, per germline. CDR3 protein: CASSLKERPSGDNEQFF. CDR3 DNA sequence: TGTGCCAGCAGCTTAAAAGAGCGGCCAAGTGGGGACAATGAGCAGTTCTTC.

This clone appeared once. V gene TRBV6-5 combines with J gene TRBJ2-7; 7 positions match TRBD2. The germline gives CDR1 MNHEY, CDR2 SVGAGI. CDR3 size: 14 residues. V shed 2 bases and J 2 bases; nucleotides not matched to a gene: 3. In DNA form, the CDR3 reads TGTGCCAGCAGTTACGCTAGCGGTGCCTACGAGCAGTACTTC. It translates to CASSYASGAYEQYF.

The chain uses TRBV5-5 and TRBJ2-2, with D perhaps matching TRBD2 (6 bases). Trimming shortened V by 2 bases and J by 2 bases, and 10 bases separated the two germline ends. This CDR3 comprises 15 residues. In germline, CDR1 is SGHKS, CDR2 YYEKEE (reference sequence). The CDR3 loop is CASSLQTSNTGELFF. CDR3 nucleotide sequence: TGTGCCAGCAGCTTACAAACTAGCAACACCGGGGAGCTGTTTTTT.

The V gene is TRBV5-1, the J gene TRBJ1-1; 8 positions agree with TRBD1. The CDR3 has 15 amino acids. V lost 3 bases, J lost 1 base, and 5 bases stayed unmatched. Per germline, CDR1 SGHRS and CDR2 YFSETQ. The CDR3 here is CASSSQGAQNTEAFF. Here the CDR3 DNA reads TGCGCCAGCAGCTCTCAGGGGGCCCAGAACACTGAAGCTTTCTTT.

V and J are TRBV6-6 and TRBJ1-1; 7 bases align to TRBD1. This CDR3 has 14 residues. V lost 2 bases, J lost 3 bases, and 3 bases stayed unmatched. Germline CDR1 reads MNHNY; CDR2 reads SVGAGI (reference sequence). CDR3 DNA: TGTGCCAGCAGTTACCAGGACAGGCACACTGAAGCTTTCTTT. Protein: CASSYQDRHTEAFF.

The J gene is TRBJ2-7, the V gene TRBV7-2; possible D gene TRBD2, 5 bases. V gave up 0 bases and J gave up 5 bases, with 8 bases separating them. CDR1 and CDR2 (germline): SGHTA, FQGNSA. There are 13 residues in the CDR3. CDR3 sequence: CASSLAGAHEQYF. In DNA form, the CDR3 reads TGTGCCAGCAGCTTAGCGGGAGCCCACGAGCAGTACTTC.

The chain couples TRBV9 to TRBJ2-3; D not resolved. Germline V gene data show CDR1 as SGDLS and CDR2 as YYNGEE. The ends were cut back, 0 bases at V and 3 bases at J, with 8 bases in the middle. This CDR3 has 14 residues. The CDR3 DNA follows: TGTGCCAGCAGCGTAGTAGGGCAAACAGATACGCAGTATTTT. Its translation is CASSVVGQTDTQYF.

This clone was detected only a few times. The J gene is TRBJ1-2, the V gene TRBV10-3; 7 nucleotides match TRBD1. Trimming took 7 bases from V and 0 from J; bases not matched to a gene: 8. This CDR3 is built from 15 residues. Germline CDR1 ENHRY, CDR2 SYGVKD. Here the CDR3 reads CAINPGTATNYGYTF. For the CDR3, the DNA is TGTGCCATCAATCCCGGGACAGCAACTAACTATGGCTACACCTTC.

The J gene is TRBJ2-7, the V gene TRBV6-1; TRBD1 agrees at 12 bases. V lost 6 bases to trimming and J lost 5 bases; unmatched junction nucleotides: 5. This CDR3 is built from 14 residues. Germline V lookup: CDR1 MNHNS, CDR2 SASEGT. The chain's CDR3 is CASRPGTGGNEQYF. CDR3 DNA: TGTGCCAGCAGACCCGGGACAGGGGGCAACGAGCAGTACTTC.

In nucleotides, the CDR3 is TGTGCCAGTAGTAGCCAGGGAGGGACCGAGCAGTACTTC. Its protein is CASSSQGGTEQYF. The gene calls are TRBV19 and TRBJ2-7; 7 bases are a match to TRBD2. This CDR3 contains 13 residues. J was trimmed by 6 bases and V by 4 bases; bases with no gene match: 6. Germline-derived CDR1 and CDR2 are LNHDA and SQIVND (reference sequence).

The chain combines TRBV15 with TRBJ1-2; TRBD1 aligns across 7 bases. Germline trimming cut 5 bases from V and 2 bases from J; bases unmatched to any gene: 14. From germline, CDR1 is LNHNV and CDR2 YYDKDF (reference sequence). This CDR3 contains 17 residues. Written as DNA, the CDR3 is TGTGCCACCAGCGGAGCCTACAACCTGGACAGGAACTATGGCTACACCTTC. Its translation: CATSGAYNLDRNYGYTF.

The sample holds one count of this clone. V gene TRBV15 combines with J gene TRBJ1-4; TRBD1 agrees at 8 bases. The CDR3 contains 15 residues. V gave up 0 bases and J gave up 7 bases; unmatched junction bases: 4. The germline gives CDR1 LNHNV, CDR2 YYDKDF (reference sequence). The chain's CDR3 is CATSRDTGGIEKLFF. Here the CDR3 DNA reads TGTGCCACCAGCAGAGATACAGGGGGGATTGAAAAACTGTTTTTT.

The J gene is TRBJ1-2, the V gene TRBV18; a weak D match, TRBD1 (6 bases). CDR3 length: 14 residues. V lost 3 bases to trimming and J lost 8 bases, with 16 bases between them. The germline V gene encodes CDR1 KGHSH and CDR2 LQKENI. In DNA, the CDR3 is TGTGCCAGCTCACCCTACCGGGACATCGAAGGCTACACCTTC. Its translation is CASSPYRDIEGYTF.

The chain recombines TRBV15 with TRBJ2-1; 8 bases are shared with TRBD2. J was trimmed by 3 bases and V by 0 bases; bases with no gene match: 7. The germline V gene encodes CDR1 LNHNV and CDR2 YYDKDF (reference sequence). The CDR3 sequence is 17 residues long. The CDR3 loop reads CATSRDKDTSGYNEQFF. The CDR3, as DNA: TGTGCCACCAGCAGAGATAAGGATACTAGCGGCTACAATGAGCAGTTCTTC. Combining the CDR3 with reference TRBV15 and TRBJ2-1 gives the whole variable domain DAMVIQNPRYQVTQFGKPVTLSCSQTLNHNVMYWYQQKSSQAPKLLFHYYDKDFNNEADTPDNFQSRRPNTSFCFLDIRSPGLGDTAMYLCATSRDKDTSGYNEQFFGPGTRLTVL.

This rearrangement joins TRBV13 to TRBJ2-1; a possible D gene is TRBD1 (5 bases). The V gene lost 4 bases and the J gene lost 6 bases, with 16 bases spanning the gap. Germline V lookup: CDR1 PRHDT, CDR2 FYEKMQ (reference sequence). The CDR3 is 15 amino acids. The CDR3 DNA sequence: TGTGCCAGCAGCTCGTTCGCACCGCAGGGCAATGAGCAGTTCTTC. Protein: CASSSFAPQGNEQFF. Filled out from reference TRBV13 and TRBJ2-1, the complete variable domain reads AAGVIQSPRHLIKEKRETATLKCYPIPRHDTVYWYQQGPGQDPQFLISFYEKMQSDKGSIPDRFSAQQFSDYHSELNMSSLELGDSALYFCASSSFAPQGNEQFFGPGTRLTVL.

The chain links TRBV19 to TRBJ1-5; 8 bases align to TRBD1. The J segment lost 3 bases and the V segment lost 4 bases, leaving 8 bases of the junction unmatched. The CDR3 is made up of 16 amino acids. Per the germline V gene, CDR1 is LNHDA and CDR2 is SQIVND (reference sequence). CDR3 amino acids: CASSTAGGKFNQPQHF. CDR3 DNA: TGTGCCAGTAGTACGGCAGGGGGCAAATTCAATCAGCCCCAGCATTTT.

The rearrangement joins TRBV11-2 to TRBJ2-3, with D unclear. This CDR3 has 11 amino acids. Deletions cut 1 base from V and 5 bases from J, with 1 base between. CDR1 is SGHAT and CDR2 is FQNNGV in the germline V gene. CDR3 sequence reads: CASSLGDTQYF. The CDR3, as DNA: TGTGCCAGCAGCTTAGGAGATACGCAGTATTTT.